One TCR beta chain is described in this entry. No antigen is known for it. These data come from a study of cytomegalovirus exposure and HLA in healthy donors. The study, taken as a whole, reports: Across donors, presence/absence analyses took sequencing depth to be roughly uniform. Being productive about 87% or about 30% of the time was typical of most TCR beta V segments in an earlier analysis.

The V gene lost 4 bases and the J gene lost 2 bases, with 10 bases spanning the gap. Germline V gene lookup returns CDR1 SGHRS and CDR2 YFSETQ. The CDR3 is 14 amino acids. This PCR relied on a set of 60 Vbeta primers and 13 Jbeta primers. Repertoires were generated with immunoSEQ multiplex PCR, while TCRdb's copy carries only in-frame clones and drops some. The repertoire holds about 130,000 clones, with approximately 60% as singletons. The sequence was obtained from a woman aged 40 to 50 in good health and CMV-seronegative. The sample was PBMCs. V and J are TRBV5-1 and TRBJ1-3; D is possibly TRBD1 (6 bases). The CDR3 is CASSPAGAGNTIYF. The CDR3 bases are TGCGCCAGCAGCCCGGCAGGGGCTGGAAACACCATATATTTT.